This T cell receptor (beta chain) appears in the sequencing data of a study of Graves' ophthalmopathy and Graves' hyperthyroidism. Study-wide points: The model's ophthalmopathy progression predictions had approximately 69% sensitivity and 72% to 80% specificity. Most thyroid clonotypes with frequency above 0.001 were detected in blood too.

Concerning this clonotype: Its cognate antigen is unknown.

Deletions cut 4 bases from V and 1 base from J, with 13 bases between. Germline V gene lookup returns CDR1 SQVTM and CDR2 ANQGSEA. The CDR3 totals 14 residues. Investigators amplified TCR beta CDR3 regions from RNA transcripts. The first-round RT-PCR employed HTBI primers together with the Qiagen OneStep RT-PCR kit. A multiplex PCR was then performed as the second round. TCRdb redid the calling of the multiplex PCR reads with MiXCR, one entry per CDR3 protein. This repertoire shows nearly 400,000 distinct CDR3 sequences, about 17% found once; its top ten account for roughly 1.4%. Specimen: peripheral blood. The sequence was collected from a woman aged 18-29 years with Graves' ophthalmopathy. V gene TRBV29-1 combines with J gene TRBJ2-5, with D perhaps matching TRBD1 (6 bases). CDR3 region: CSVVRGFAQETQYF. The CDR3 DNA reads as TGCAGCGTTGTCAGGGGCTTCGCCCAAGAGACCCAGTACTTC.